The 22 T cell receptor beta chains reported below all come from one sample, sequenced in a study of T cells in Graves' hyperthyroidism and ophthalmopathy. The CDR3 regions of TCR beta were amplified from RNA transcripts. First-round RT-PCR of the TCR CDR3 relied on the HTBI primer set. TCRdb re-called the multiplex PCR reads with MiXCR, one entry per CDR3 protein. This table holds about 400,000 distinct CDR3 sequences, around 15% found once. Sequences were obtained from blood. All receptors derive from a woman aged 25 to 45 with Graves' ophthalmopathy.

This clonotype showed up many times. J is TRBJ2-2 and V is TRBV5-6; TRBD2 matches 10 bases. CDR3 length: 16 residues. The J segment lost 5 bases and the V segment lost 0 bases, leaving 4 bases of the junction unmatched. Germline V gene lookup returns CDR1 SGHDT and CDR2 YYEEEE. CDR3 DNA: TGTGCCAGCAGCTTGGCACTAGCGGGGAGGACCGGGGAGCTGTTTTTT. Translated, it gives CASSLALAGRTGELFF. Variable domain in full (rest from reference TRBV5-6 and TRBJ2-2): DAGVTQSPTHLIKTRGQQVTLRCSPKSGHDTVSWYQQALGQGPQFIFQYYEEEERQRGNFPDRFSGHQFPNYSSELNVNALLLGDSALYLCASSLALAGRTGELFFGEGSRLTVL.

As regards this clonotype: This may arise from a read error, as a much more abundant clone is one base away. CDR3 sequence: CAGSQGKNTEAFF. The CDR3, as DNA: TGTGCCGGCAGTCAGGGAAAGAACACTGAAGCTTTCTTT. The chain uses TRBV27 and TRBJ1-1, with a weak D call TRBD1 (5 bases). The CDR3 length is 13 residues. The V gene's germline CDR1 is MNHEY and CDR2 SMNVEV (reference sequence).

This clonotype was seen at least ten times. The junction does not match germline at one end; this may be a read error. The chain links TRBV6-5 to TRBJ1-1, with D hard to call. This CDR3 has 15 amino acids. The germline gives CDR1 MNHEY, CDR2 SVGAGI. CDR3 protein: CASSYRQVLNTEAFF. Written as DNA, the CDR3 is TGTGCCAGCAGTTACCGGCAGGTCTTGAATACTGAAGCTTTCTTT.

This clonotype was seen repeatedly, ten times or more. The J gene is TRBJ1-1, the V gene TRBV20-1, with unresolved D. Trimming removed 7 bases at V and 9 bases at J, with 6 bases between. Germline loops: CDR1 DFQATT, CDR2 SNEGSKA (reference sequence). The CDR3 contains 8 residues. CDR3 sequence: CSVDQAFF. The CDR3 nucleotides are TGCAGTGTGGATCAAGCTTTCTTT.

V and J are TRBV20-1 and TRBJ2-3, with TRBD2 matching 10 bases. The ends lost 5 bases at V and 5 bases at J; junction bases unmatched: 4. Germline V gene lookup returns CDR1 DFQATT and CDR2 SNEGSKA (reference sequence). This CDR3 is built from 13 residues. The CDR3 coding sequence is TGCAGTGCTTCTAGCGGGGGATTAGATACGCAGTATTTT. Encoded protein: CSASSGGLDTQYF.

This clonotype occurred many times. This chain connects TRBV7-9 to TRBJ2-4, with 12 nucleotides matching TRBD2. V lost 4 bases and J lost 6; bases outside the gene matches: 7. The CDR3 covers 16 residues. Germline CDR1 and CDR2: SEHNR and FQNEAQ (reference sequence). The CDR3 loop reads CASSSGTSGLLNIQYF. CDR3 in DNA: TGTGCCAGCAGCTCCGGGACTAGCGGGTTACTAAACATTCAGTACTTC.

At least ten counts were recorded for this clonotype. The V call is TRBV13, the J call TRBJ1-1, with 7 bases lining up with TRBD1. V shed 5 bases, J shed 9 bases, and the junction held 12 bases outside the gene matches. This CDR3 has 14 amino acids. Germline CDR1 is PRHDT and CDR2 is FYEKMQ (reference sequence). The chain's CDR3 is CASSGGGGNPKAFF. The CDR3 DNA reads as TGTGCCAGCAGCGGAGGGGGCGGAAACCCCAAAGCTTTCTTT. The full variable domain, its missing parts supplied by reference TRBV13 and TRBJ1-1, is AAGVIQSPRHLIKEKRETATLKCYPIPRHDTVYWYQQGPGQDPQFLISFYEKMQSDKGSIPDRFSAQQFSDYHSELNMSSLELGDSALYFCASSGGGGNPKAFFGQGTRLTVV.

Many counts were recorded for this clonotype. V usage is TRBV18 and J usage is TRBJ2-2, with D uncertain. Germline V lookup: CDR1 KGHSH, CDR2 LQKENI. The V and J ends lost 2 bases and 1 base respectively, with 14 bases between them. The CDR3 has 17 residues. The CDR3 region has the DNA TGTGCCAGCTCACCATATTCCGGTCTTAGGAACACCGGGGAGCTGTTTTTT. This translates into CASSPYSGLRNTGELFF.

The V call is TRBV7-8, the J call TRBJ1-1; tentative D call: TRBD1 (6 bases). Per the germline V gene, CDR1 is SGHVS and CDR2 is FQNEAQ. This CDR3 spans 14 amino acids. V lost 5 bases and J lost 5, with 15 bases in between. CDR3 loop: CASSQAGGRTEAFF. DNA for the CDR3: TGTGCCAGCAGCCAAGCGGGGGGGCGAACTGAAGCTTTCTTT.

At least ten counts were recorded for this clonotype. The V call is TRBV5-6, the J call TRBJ1-1, with D unclear. V was trimmed by 0 bases and J by 1 base, leaving 10 bases between them. The CDR3 runs to 15 residues. Germline values: CDR1 SGHDT, CDR2 YYEEEE. The DNA of the CDR3 is TGTGCCAGCAGCTTGGATACTAGGTGGAACACTGAAGCTTTCTTT. It encodes CASSLDTRWNTEAFF.

This clonotype was counted at least ten times. The chain links TRBV3-1 to TRBJ1-6; D not resolved. Germline V CDR1 and CDR2: LGHDT, YNNKEL (reference sequence). CDR3 length equals 15 residues. The V end lost 0 bases, the J end lost 8 bases, and 11 bases lay between the germline ends. The CDR3 sequence: CASSQDGRNHSPLHF. CDR3 coding DNA: TGTGCCAGCAGCCAAGATGGCAGGAACCATTCACCCCTCCACTTT.

This clonotype was picked up many times. This sequence joins TRBV7-9 and TRBJ1-2; D is uncertain. Trimming removed 2 bases at V and 0 bases at J, with 7 bases between. Germline V gives CDR1 SEHNR, CDR2 FQNEAQ (reference sequence). The CDR3 has 14 residues. The chain's CDR3 is CASSLPVANYGYTF. The CDR3 region has the DNA TGTGCCAGCAGCTTACCAGTCGCTAACTATGGCTACACCTTC.

This clonotype came up many times. The chain combines TRBV7-2 with TRBJ2-3; no clear D gene. V was pared by 2 bases and J by 3 bases, with 9 bases between. Germline V gene data show CDR1 as SGHTA and CDR2 as FQGNSA. CDR3 length: 14 residues. CDR3 bases: TGTGCCAGCAGCTTACGACCCGTTACAGATACGCAGTATTTT. This codes for CASSLRPVTDTQYF.

J is TRBJ2-1 and V is TRBV19, with 12 bases fitting TRBD2. V was pared by 4 bases and J by 4 bases, with 11 bases of the junction left unmatched. Germline V CDR1 and CDR2: LNHDA, SQIVND (reference sequence). The CDR3 is 18 residues long. This chain's CDR3 is CASSREGQLAGGYNEQFF. CDR3 bases: TGTGCCAGTAGTAGGGAGGGCCAACTAGCGGGGGGATACAATGAGCAGTTCTTC.

This sequence joins TRBV5-6 and TRBJ2-3, with 8 bases lining up with TRBD1. CDR3 length: 15 residues. The ends lost 4 bases at V and 3 bases at J; junction bases unmatched: 7. Per germline, CDR1 SGHDT and CDR2 YYEEEE. As DNA, the CDR3 is TGTGCCAGCAGCGAGACAGGGGAAGGGACAGATACGCAGTATTTT. This translates into CASSETGEGTDTQYF.

In its sample, this clonotype was seen many times. This chain connects TRBV11-3 to TRBJ2-5; tentatively, D is TRBD2 (5 bases). Germline V gene data show CDR1 as SGHNT and CDR2 as YENEEA. V was shortened by 5 bases and J by 2 bases, with 12 bases between the two germline ends. The CDR3 runs to 14 residues. The chain's CDR3 is CASSHSVGQETQYF. The CDR3 bases are TGTGCCAGCAGCCATAGCGTCGGGCAAGAGACCCAGTACTTC.

This clonotype was counted ten times or more. The V call is TRBV28, the J call TRBJ1-2; 7 bases map to TRBD1. This CDR3 has 15 amino acids. The germline gives CDR1 MDHEN, CDR2 SYDVKM. The J segment lost 3 bases and the V segment lost 4 bases, leaving 8 bases of the junction unmatched. CDR3 DNA sequence: TGTGCCAGCAGTTCCCCGGGACAGAGCTACTATGGCTACACCTTC. This sequence encodes CASSSPGQSYYGYTF.

This clonotype appeared many times. V gene TRBV6-1 combines with J gene TRBJ1-1; D gene ambiguous. V lost 3 bases to trimming and J lost 2 bases, with 10 bases between them. CDR1 is MNHNS and CDR2 is SASEGT in the germline V gene. The CDR3 length is 14 residues. CDR3 DNA sequence: TGTGCCAGCAGTGACAAGAGGAGAAACACTGAAGCTTTCTTT. It yields the protein CASSDKRRNTEAFF.

At least ten counts were recorded for this clonotype. The V gene is TRBV7-2, the J gene TRBJ2-1; D might be TRBD2 (6 bases). Germline CDR1 SGHTA, CDR2 FQGNSA. V was shortened by 7 bases and J by 13 bases, with 14 bases between the two germline ends. The length of the CDR3 is 11 residues. CDR3 sequence reads: CASTVTGRQFF. The CDR3 DNA sequence: TGTGCCAGCACCGTAACCGGGAGACAGTTCTTC.

This clonotype occurred a few times. A single base separates this from a much larger clone, so it may be a read error. V is TRBV28 and J is TRBJ1-5; the match to TRBD1 covers 11 bases. The CDR3 is made up of 14 amino acids. The J segment lost 5 bases and the V segment lost 6 bases, leaving 3 bases of the junction unmatched. Germline CDR1 is MDHEN and CDR2 is SYDVKM. The DNA of the CDR3 is TGTGCCAGCAGACCGGACAGGGGGCATCAGCCCCAGCATTTT. Its protein product is CASRPDRGHQPQHF.

The sample holds many counts of this clonotype. The chain combines TRBV6-1 with TRBJ2-7; weak D call: TRBD1 (6 bases). V dropped 4 bases and J dropped 1 base, with 14 bases sitting between them. Per germline, CDR1 MNHNS and CDR2 SASEGT. CDR3 length: 15 amino acids. The CDR3 DNA follows: TGTGCCAGCAGTGTTCAGGGGATCCAATCCTACGAGCAGTACTTC. Translated: CASSVQGIQSYEQYF.

This clonotype was recorded many times. The chain uses TRBV2 and TRBJ1-5; weak D call: TRBD1 (5 bases). Trimming left V 8 bases short and J 1 base short, with 12 bases between. This CDR3 is built from 14 residues. CDR1 is SNHLY and CDR2 is FYNNEI in the germline V gene. The CDR3 bases are TGTGCCAGCCACGGGGGTATGAGCAATCAGCCCCAGCATTTT. Translated, it gives CASHGGMSNQPQHF.